This T cell receptor beta chain emerged from a study of human T cells and chemical hapten exposure. Looking at the study overall: Once 0.01% DPC had been applied to the upper back by patch test, readings were taken at 6 days.

Each cDNA molecule in the library carried unique molecular identifiers. Using its own MiXCR run on the RACE reads, TCRdb lists one record per CDR3 protein. The sample shows around 380,000 distinct CDR3 sequences, 4.5% to 7% of them seen only once. Sample time point: pre-sensitization, week 0. Treatment specified: therapeutic diphenylcyclopropenone sensitization with weekly scalp DPC. Blood draws preceded each patch test application. This sample comprised whole blood, obtained in connection with sensitization to the hapten diphenylcyclopropenone (DPC). This TCR was sampled from a woman aged 18-29 years with alopecia areata. Some clones in this sample may be carry-over from other donors' samples.

CDR3 sequence reads: CASRPDRDGSPLHF. In nucleotides, the CDR3 is TGTGCCAGCAGGCCCGACAGGGACGGTTCACCCCTCCACTTT. The chain combines TRBV12-3 or TRBV12-4 with TRBJ1-6; the match to TRBD1 covers 7 bases. The J segment lost 9 bases and the V segment lost 6 bases, leaving 8 bases of the junction unmatched. The CDR3 extends over 14 amino acids.